These 18 T cell receptor beta chains were all obtained from the same sample, sequenced in a study of cytomegalovirus exposure and HLA in healthy donors. The PCR ran on 60 Vbeta and 13 Jbeta primers. The repertoire was sequenced with immunoSEQ multiplex PCR; TCRdb's copy has only in-frame clones and lacks some. This sample has approximately 140,000 clones, with 75% to 85% found just once. Sequencing input: PBMCs. These receptors were collected from a human donor in good health.

This clone turned up a few times. At one boundary the junction diverges from the germline segment, which might be a read error. The chain has TRBV14 and TRBJ1-1, with 10 bases identical to TRBD1. Germline V gives CDR1 SGHDN, CDR2 FVKESK. The CDR3 contains 12 residues. CDR3 region: CASSQGGQGKLF. Written as DNA, the CDR3 is TGTGCCAGCAGCCAAGGGGGACAGGGGAAGCTCTTT.

The V call is TRBV6-1, the J call TRBJ2-1; 14 positions agree with TRBD2. The CDR3 length is 15 residues. Germline lookup yields CDR1 MNHNS and CDR2 SASEGT. With V trimmed by 4 bases and J by 6 bases, 2 bases remained unmatched. CDR3 sequence reads: CASSVGTSGSNEQFF. In DNA form, the CDR3 reads TGTGCCAGCAGTGTAGGGACTAGCGGGAGCAATGAGCAGTTCTTC.

This chain uses TRBV5-1 with TRBJ2-3, with TRBD1 matching 8 bases. Germline V lookup: CDR1 SGHRS, CDR2 YFSETQ. This CDR3 has 15 amino acids. The J segment lost 3 bases and the V segment lost 0 bases, leaving 3 bases of the junction unmatched. CDR3 sequence (DNA): TGCGCCAGCAGCTTGGGGACAGGGAGAACAGATACGCAGTATTTT. It is translated as CASSLGTGRTDTQYF.

The chain combines TRBV19 with TRBJ1-3, with a weak D call TRBD1 (5 bases). The CDR3 sequence is 16 residues long. V lost 3 bases, J lost 0 bases, and 12 bases lay in between. The germline V gene encodes CDR1 LNHDA and CDR2 SQIVND (reference sequence). The CDR3 is CASSIQGQASGNTIYF. CDR3 bases: TGTGCCAGTAGTATCCAAGGACAAGCCTCTGGAAACACCATATATTTT. The full variable domain, in which reference TRBV19 and TRBJ1-3 provide the parts outside the CDR3, is DGGITQSPKYLFRKEGQNVTLSCEQNLNHDAMYWYRQDPGQGLRLIYYSQIVNDFQKGDIAEGYSVSREKKESFPLTVTSAQKNPTAFYLCASSIQGQASGNTIYFGEGSWLTVV.

V gene TRBV4-1 combines with J gene TRBJ1-2; no clear D gene. V gave up 0 bases and J gave up 3 bases, with 11 bases separating them. The germline CDR1 and CDR2 sequences are MGHRA and YSYEKL. CDR3 size: 15 residues. The CDR3 DNA is TGCGCCAGCAGCCAAGATACGGGTAAAGACTATGGCTACACCTTC. Its protein is CASSQDTGKDYGYTF.

The chain combines TRBV6-1 with TRBJ2-1, with TRBD1 identical over 7 bases. This CDR3 contains 14 residues. CDR1 is MNHNS, CDR2 SASEGT, per germline. J gave up 6 bases and V 7 bases, and 9 bases lay outside the gene matches. The CDR3 loop reads CASNARGSGNEQFF. The CDR3 region has the DNA TGTGCCAGCAATGCCAGGGGGAGTGGCAATGAGCAGTTCTTC.

This clone has a handful of counts. This chain uses TRBV4-2 with TRBJ2-2; 10 bases line up with TRBD2. The CDR3 covers 16 residues. Per germline, CDR1 LGHNA and CDR2 YNFKEQ. The J segment lost 8 bases and the V segment lost 1 base, leaving 7 bases of the junction unmatched. CDR3 in DNA: TGTGCCAGCAGCCAAGTCCTAGCGGGAGTTCCTGGGGAGCTGTTTTTT. Amino acid sequence: CASSQVLAGVPGELFF.

This clone was detected only once. This chain uses TRBV7-3 with TRBJ2-1; 7 positions agree with TRBD1. The CDR3 length is 14 residues. Trimming cost V 5 bases and J 6 bases; bases outside gene matches: 7. Germline assignment: CDR1 SGHTA and CDR2 FQGTGA. The CDR3 DNA reads as TGTGCCAGCAGCGTGACGGGACAGCTCAATGAGCAGTTCTTC. Encoded protein: CASSVTGQLNEQFF.

The J gene is TRBJ2-7, the V gene TRBV29-1, with D maybe TRBD1 (7 bases). This CDR3 region has 16 residues. Germline-derived CDR1 and CDR2 are SQVTM and ANQGSEA. The V and J ends lost 6 bases and 7 bases respectively, with 28 bases between them. The CDR3 DNA follows: TGCAGCGTGGTTACCGAGGGGGCTAGCGTTTCGGGAGAGCAGTACTTC. It specifies CSVVTEGASVSGEQYF.

J is TRBJ2-6 and V is TRBV11-3, with D possibly being TRBD2 (6 bases). With 5 bases removed from V and 0 bases from J, the gap between germline ends came to 14 bases. Germline V gene lookup returns CDR1 SGHNT and CDR2 YENEEA. This CDR3 is 17 amino acids long. The CDR3 nucleotides read TGTGCCAGCAGCCTACGTGGCGGGGCCTCTGGGGCCAACGTCCTGACTTTC. Residues: CASSLRGGASGANVLTF. The full variable domain, its missing parts supplied by reference TRBV11-3 and TRBJ2-6, is EAGVVQSPRYKIIEKKQPVAFWCNPISGHNTLYWYLQNLGQGPELLIRYENEEAVDDSQLPKDRFSAERLKGVDSTLKIQPAELGDSAVYLCASSLRGGASGANVLTFGAGSRLTVL.

V gene TRBV19 combines with J gene TRBJ1-5, with D perhaps TRBD1 (5 bases). There are 15 residues in the CDR3. V lost 4 bases and J lost 1, with 11 bases in between. Germline V gene data show CDR1 as LNHDA and CDR2 as SQIVND (reference sequence). Here the CDR3 reads CASSRKRGSNQPQHF. DNA for the CDR3: TGTGCCAGTAGTAGGAAGCGGGGGAGCAATCAGCCCCAGCATTTT.

The chain is built from TRBV4-2 and TRBJ2-7; a weak D match, TRBD1 (6 bases). Germline CDR1 and CDR2: LGHNA and YNFKEQ. There are 13 residues in the CDR3. V lost 0 bases and J lost 6, with 9 bases in between. As DNA, the CDR3 is TGTGCCAGCAGCCAAGATGGGGGCGGCGAGCAGTACTTC. It yields the protein CASSQDGGGEQYF.

This clone was observed a single time. The chain links TRBV28 to TRBJ2-7; D is perhaps TRBD1 (5 bases). The ends were cut back, 3 bases at V and 4 bases at J, with 22 bases in the middle. From germline, CDR1 is MDHEN and CDR2 SYDVKM. The CDR3 consists of 17 residues. Here the CDR3 DNA reads TGTGCCAGCAGTTTGCTCTTGGGGCAGGGAACATCGTACGAGCAGTACTTC. Translated: CASSLLLGQGTSYEQYF.

J is TRBJ1-5 and V is TRBV27; 7 bases are shared with TRBD1. The J segment lost 3 bases and the V segment lost 4 bases, leaving 3 bases of the junction unmatched. The CDR3 is 14 amino acids. CDR1 and CDR2 from the germline V gene are MNHEY and SMNVEV (reference sequence). CDR3 protein: CASSYTGDNQPQHF. The CDR3, as DNA: TGTGCCAGCAGTTACACAGGGGACAATCAGCCCCAGCATTTT.

V gene TRBV11-2 combines with J gene TRBJ1-4, with 9 bases identical to TRBD1. V gave up 1 base and J gave up 7 bases; unmatched junction bases: 4. CDR1 and CDR2 from the germline V gene are SGHAT and FQNNGV. CDR3 size: 15 residues. The CDR3 region has the DNA TGTGCCAGCAGCTTAGGCACAGGGGGCTTTGAAAAACTGTTTTTT. Protein: CASSLGTGGFEKLFF. The complete variable domain, with remaining parts taken from reference TRBV11-2 and TRBJ1-4, reads EAGVAQSPRYKIIEKRQSVAFWCNPISGHATLYWYQQILGQGPKLLIQFQNNGVVDDSQLPKDRFSAERLKGVDSTLKIQPAKLEDSAVYLCASSLGTGGFEKLFFGSGTQLSVL.

V and J are TRBV5-4 and TRBJ1-4; possibly TRBD1 for D (6 bases). Looked up from germline, CDR1 is SGHNT and CDR2 is YYREEE (reference sequence). Trimming took off 4 bases at V and 2 bases at J, with 15 bases between the two ends. The CDR3 consists of 16 residues. CDR3 residues: CASSRDMAATNEKLFF. The CDR3 DNA follows: TGTGCCAGCAGCAGGGACATGGCGGCCACTAATGAAAAACTGTTTTTT.

J is TRBJ1-2 and V is TRBV6-4; tentative D call: TRBD1 (5 bases). V lost 6 bases to trimming and J lost 8 bases, with 16 bases between them. The CDR3 has 13 residues. Germline V gene data show CDR1 as MRHNA and CDR2 as SNTAGT. CDR3 bases: TGTGCCAGCAGGGCACGGACGACAGACGGCTACACCTTC. It is translated as CASRARTTDGYTF.

This clone was picked up a small number of times. The chain uses TRBV28 and TRBJ1-5, with 8 bases aligning to TRBD1. Germline V gene sequence: CDR1 MDHEN, CDR2 SYDVKM. The CDR3 runs to 14 residues. V lost 3 bases and J lost 12; bases outside the gene matches: 10. The CDR3 spells CASSLRRGLGHQHF. In nucleotides, the CDR3 is TGTGCCAGCAGTTTGCGCAGGGGGCTAGGACACCAGCATTTT. Filled out from reference TRBV28 and TRBJ1-5, the complete variable domain reads DVKVTQSSRYLVKRTGEKVFLECVQDMDHENMFWYRQDPGLGLRLIYFSYDVKMKEKGDIPEGYSVSREKKERFSLILESASTNQTSMYLCASSLRRGLGHQHFGDGTRLSIL.